This T cell receptor beta chain was identified during a study of post-analysis software for immune sequencing data. With regard to this clonotype: Its target is not known.

Study observations and caveats: TRBV5-6, TRBV5-1 and TRBV20-1 belonged to a set of roughly 5 TRBV segments that were more frequent in patients than controls. Co-batched samples clustered tightly together by F measure.

Unique molecular identifiers were present in the TCR beta cDNA libraries. TCRdb independently ran MiXCR on the PCR reads; one entry per CDR3 protein. The data contain 400,000 to 500,000 distinct CDR3 sequences, about 39% of them singletons. V was cut by 2 bases and J by 2 bases, with 13 bases left in between. This CDR3 has 16 amino acids. Germline values: CDR1 MGHRA, CDR2 YSYEKL. This sequence joins TRBV4-1 and TRBJ2-4, with TRBD1 as a possible D gene (5 bases). Source material: blood. The source is a girl under 10 years old with multiple sclerosis. The CDR3 loop is CASSQINQGTKNIQYF. CDR3 coding DNA: TGCGCCAGCAGCCAAATTAACCAGGGAACCAAAAACATTCAGTACTTC.